This T cell receptor beta chain was sequenced for a study of cytomegalovirus exposure and HLA in healthy donors. Trimming took off 2 bases at V and 2 bases at J, with 10 bases between the two ends. The CDR3 loop spans 14 amino acids. Germline CDR1 and CDR2: PRHDT and FYEKMQ (reference sequence). PCR was performed using 60 Vbeta and 13 Jbeta primers. The assay was immunoSEQ multiplex PCR, and TCRdb's table has in-frame clones only and misses some. Among around 49,000 clones listed, about three quarters were seen once. This sequence was found in a man aged 25-40 years in good health and CMV-seropositive. The chain combines TRBV13 with TRBJ2-7; TRBD1 might be the D (6 bases). The sample taken for sequencing was PBMCs. This CDR3 reads CASSLRGTAYEQYF. Written as DNA, the CDR3 is TGTGCCAGCAGCTTAAGGGGGACGGCCTACGAGCAGTACTTC.